Described below is a single TCR beta chain sequence and its context. The antigen is not known. These data originate in a study of cytomegalovirus exposure and HLA in healthy donors. Overall study: Ancestry clustering placed roughly four fifths of 300 to 400 genotyped donors in the Caucasian-associated cluster. Study-wide findings and caveats: In an earlier analysis, productive rearrangement rates for most beta V segments clustered near 87% or 30%. A likely sequencing artifact accounted for one observed cluster of highly shared sequence variants. In a later analysis, TCR beta V- and J-gene trimming was associated with a missense DCLRE1C variant.

The primer mix had 60 Vbeta and 13 Jbeta primers. The assay was immunoSEQ multiplex PCR, and TCRdb's table has in-frame clones only and misses some. The table includes approximately 180,000 clones, 60% to 80% detected once. There are 15 residues in the CDR3. Germline CDR1 reads SGHTA; CDR2 reads FQGNSA. V lost 2 bases and J lost 2, with 10 bases in between. The V call is TRBV7-2, the J call TRBJ1-3; D may be TRBD1 (6 bases). The receptor was derived from a man between 35 and 55 years old in good health and CMV-seropositive. The sequenced sample consisted of PBMCs. CDR3 DNA sequence: TGTGCCAGCAGCTTAAACAGGGTGGCTGGAAACACCATATATTTT. Its protein is CASSLNRVAGNTIYF. The full variable domain, in which reference TRBV7-2 and TRBJ1-3 provide the parts outside the CDR3, is GAGVSQSPSNKVTEKGKDVELRCDPISGHTALYWYRQSLGQGLEFLIYFQGNSAPDKSGLPSDRFSAERTGGSVSTLTIQRTQQEDSAVYLCASSLNRVAGNTIYFGEGSWLTVV.